This T cell receptor beta chain is drawn from a study of response to subunit inactivated influenza vaccine. V shed 1 base and J shed 5 bases, with 14 bases lying between them. There are 16 residues in the CDR3. CDR1 is SGHNT and CDR2 is YENEEA in the germline V gene. TCRdb reprocessed the RT-PCR reads with MiXCR, giving one entry per CDR3 protein. Of more than 450,000 distinct CDR3 sequences detected, 12% appear once; the ten largest clones hold roughly a tenth. The V and J genes are TRBV11-3 and TRBJ2-2; D not certain. The source material was PBMCs from blood, sampled on the day of vaccination. The TCR was taken from a man between 50 and 59 years old who received an inactivated influenza vaccine. The CDR3 sequence: CASSLADPLGTGELFF. The CDR3 DNA reads as TGTGCCAGCAGCTTAGCCGACCCCCTGGGGACCGGGGAGCTGTTTTTT.